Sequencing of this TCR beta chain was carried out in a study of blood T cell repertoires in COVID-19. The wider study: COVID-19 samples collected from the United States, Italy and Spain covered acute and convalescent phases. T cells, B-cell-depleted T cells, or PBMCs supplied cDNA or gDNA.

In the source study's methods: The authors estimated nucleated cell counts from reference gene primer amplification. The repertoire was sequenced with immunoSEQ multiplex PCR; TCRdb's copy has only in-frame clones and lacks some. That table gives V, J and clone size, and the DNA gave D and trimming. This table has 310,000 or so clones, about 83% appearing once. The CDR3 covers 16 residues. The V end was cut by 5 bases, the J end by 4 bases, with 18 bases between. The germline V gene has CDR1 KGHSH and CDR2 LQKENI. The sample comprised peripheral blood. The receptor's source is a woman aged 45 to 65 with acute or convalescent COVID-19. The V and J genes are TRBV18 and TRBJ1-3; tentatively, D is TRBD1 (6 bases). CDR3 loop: CASSEALQGFGNTIYF. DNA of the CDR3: TGTGCCAGCTCAGAGGCCCTACAGGGCTTCGGAAACACCATATATTTT.